A selection of T cell receptor beta chains follows, all from one sample in a study of response to subunit inactivated influenza vaccine. One entry per CDR3 protein results from TCRdb running MiXCR on the RT-PCR reads. This table has roughly 780,000 distinct CDR3 sequences, roughly 18% appearing once. Sequencing used PBMCs from blood, obtained 4 to 6 days after vaccination. The origin of the receptors is a man aged 50-59 years who received an inactivated influenza vaccine. CDR3s include the opening cysteine and the closing phenylalanine or tryptophan.

v_gene	j_gene	CDR3aa
TRBV5-1	TRBJ2-7	CASSFGPSGSYEQYF
TRBV5-1	TRBJ2-4	CASSLGTNFPNIQYF
TRBV11-1	TRBJ1-6	CASSTQMTDRSSYNSPLHF
TRBV4-2	TRBJ2-7	CASSQATVTSVPYEQYF
TRBV11-2	TRBJ2-7	CASSSGTSGGARSYEQYF
TRBV24-1	TRBJ2-1	CATRGLAENEQFF
TRBV9	TRBJ2-1	CASSPGQGVETEQFF
TRBV5-4	TRBJ1-4	CASSFSGLPNEKLFF
TRBV28	TRBJ1-2	CASSWTGAFGYTF
TRBV20-1	TRBJ2-3	CSAREDWPSSTDTQYF
TRBV20-1	TRBJ2-7	CSARDRGEQYF
TRBV4-3	TRBJ2-3	CASSQEWGGRPQYF